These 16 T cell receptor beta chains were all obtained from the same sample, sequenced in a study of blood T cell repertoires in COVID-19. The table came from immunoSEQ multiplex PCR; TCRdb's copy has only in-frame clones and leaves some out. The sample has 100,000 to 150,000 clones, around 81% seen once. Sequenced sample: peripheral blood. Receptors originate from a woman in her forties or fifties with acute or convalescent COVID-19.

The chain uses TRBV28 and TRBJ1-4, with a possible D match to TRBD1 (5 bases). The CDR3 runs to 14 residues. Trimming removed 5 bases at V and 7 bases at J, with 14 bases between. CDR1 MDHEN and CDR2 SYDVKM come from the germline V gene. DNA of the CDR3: TGTGCCAGCAGTCTACAGACAGACGTTGAAAAACTGTTTTTT. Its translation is CASSLQTDVEKLFF.

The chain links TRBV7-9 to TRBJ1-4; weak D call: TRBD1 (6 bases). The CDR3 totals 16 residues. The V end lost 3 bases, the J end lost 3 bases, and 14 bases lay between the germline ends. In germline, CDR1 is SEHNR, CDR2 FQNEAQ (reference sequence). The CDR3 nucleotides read TGTGCCAGCAGCTTGGGCGGGGGCACTGCTAATGAAAAACTGTTTTTT. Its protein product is CASSLGGGTANEKLFF. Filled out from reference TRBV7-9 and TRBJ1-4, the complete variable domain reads DTGVSQNPRHKITKRGQNVTFRCDPISEHNRLYWYRQTLGQGPEFLTYFQNEAQLEKSRLLSDRFSAERPKGSFSTLEIQRTEQGDSAMYLCASSLGGGTANEKLFFGSGTQLSVL.

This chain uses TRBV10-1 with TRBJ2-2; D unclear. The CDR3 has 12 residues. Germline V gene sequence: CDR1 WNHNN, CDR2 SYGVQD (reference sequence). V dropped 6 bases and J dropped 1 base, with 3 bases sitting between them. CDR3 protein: CASSQNTGELFF. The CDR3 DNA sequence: TGCGCCAGCAGCCAGAACACCGGGGAGCTGTTTTTT.

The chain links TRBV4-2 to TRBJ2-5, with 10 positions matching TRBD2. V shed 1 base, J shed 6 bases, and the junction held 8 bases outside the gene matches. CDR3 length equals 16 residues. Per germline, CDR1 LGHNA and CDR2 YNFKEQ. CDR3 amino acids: CASSQGAAGGRQTQYF. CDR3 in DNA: TGTGCCAGCAGCCAAGGAGCAGCGGGGGGGCGACAGACCCAGTACTTC.

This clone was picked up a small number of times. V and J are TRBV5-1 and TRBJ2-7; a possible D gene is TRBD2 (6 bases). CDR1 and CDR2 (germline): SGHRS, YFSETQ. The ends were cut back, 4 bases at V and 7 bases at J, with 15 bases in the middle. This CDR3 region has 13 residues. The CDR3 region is CASSHDGTGEQYF. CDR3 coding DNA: TGCGCCAGCAGCCATGACGGGACTGGGGAGCAGTACTTC.

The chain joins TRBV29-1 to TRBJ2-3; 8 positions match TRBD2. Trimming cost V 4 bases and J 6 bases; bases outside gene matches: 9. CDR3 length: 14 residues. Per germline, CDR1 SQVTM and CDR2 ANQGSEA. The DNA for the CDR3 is TGCAGCGTTGGGCGCGGGGGGAGGTGGGATACGCAGTATTTT. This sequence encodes CSVGRGGRWDTQYF.

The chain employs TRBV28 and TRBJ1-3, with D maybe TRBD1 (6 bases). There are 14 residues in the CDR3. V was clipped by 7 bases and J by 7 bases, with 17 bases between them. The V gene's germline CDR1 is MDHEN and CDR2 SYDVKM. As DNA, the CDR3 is TGTGCCAGCAAGGACAGTGTCTCCCTTAACACCATATATTTT. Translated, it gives CASKDSVSLNTIYF.

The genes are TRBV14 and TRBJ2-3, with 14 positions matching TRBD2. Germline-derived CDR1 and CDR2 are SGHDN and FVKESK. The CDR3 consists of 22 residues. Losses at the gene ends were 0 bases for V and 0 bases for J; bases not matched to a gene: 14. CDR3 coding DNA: TGTGCCAGCAGCCAAGAGGCCCTCTTCGGACTAGCGGGGGGCCGTAGCACAGATACGCAGTATTTT. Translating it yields CASSQEALFGLAGGRSTDTQYF.

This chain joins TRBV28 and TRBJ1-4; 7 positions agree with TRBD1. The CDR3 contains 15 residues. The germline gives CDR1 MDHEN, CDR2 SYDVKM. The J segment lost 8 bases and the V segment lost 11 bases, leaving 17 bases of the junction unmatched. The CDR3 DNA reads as TGTGCCGCCTCCGACCCGCCGACAGGGAGGGAAAAACTGTTTTTT. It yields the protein CAASDPPTGREKLFF. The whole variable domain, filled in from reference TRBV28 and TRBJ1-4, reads DVKVTQSSRYLVKRTGEKVFLECVQDMDHENMFWYRQDPGLGLRLIYFSYDVKMKEKGDIPEGYSVSREKKERFSLILESASTNQTSMYLCAASDPPTGREKLFFGSGTQLSVL.

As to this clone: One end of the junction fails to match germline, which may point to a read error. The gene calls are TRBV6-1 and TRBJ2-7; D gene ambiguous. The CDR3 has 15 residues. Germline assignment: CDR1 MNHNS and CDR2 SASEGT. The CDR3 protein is CASSEGPHSSVEQYF. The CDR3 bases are TGTGCCAGCAGCGAAGGACCCCATTCTAGTGTCGAGCAGTACTTC.

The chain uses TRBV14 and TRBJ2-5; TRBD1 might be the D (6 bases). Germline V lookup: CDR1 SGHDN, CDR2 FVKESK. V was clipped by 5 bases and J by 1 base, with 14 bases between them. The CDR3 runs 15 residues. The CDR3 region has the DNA TGTGCCAGCAGCAACACCGGGACACCCCAAGAGACCCAGTACTTC. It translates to CASSNTGTPQETQYF.

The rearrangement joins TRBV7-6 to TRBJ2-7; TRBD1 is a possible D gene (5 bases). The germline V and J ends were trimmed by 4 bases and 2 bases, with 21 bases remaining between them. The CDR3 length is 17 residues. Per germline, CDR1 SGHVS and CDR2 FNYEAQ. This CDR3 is CASSSLMVGAQPYEQYF. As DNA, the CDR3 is TGTGCCAGCAGCTCCTTGATGGTAGGGGCCCAACCCTACGAGCAGTACTTC.

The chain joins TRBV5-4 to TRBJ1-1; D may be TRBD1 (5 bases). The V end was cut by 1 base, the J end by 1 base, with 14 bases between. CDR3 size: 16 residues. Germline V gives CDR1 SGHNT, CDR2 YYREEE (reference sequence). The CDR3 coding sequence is TGTGCCAGCAGCTTGTACCCGCCAGGGCCGAACACTGAAGCTTTCTTT. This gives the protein CASSLYPPGPNTEAFF.

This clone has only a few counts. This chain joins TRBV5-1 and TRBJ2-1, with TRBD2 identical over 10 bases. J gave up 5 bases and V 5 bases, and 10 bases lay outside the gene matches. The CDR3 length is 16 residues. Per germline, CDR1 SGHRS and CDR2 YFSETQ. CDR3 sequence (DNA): TGCGCCAGCAGTTATGGAGCGGGAGGGCCCCACAATGAGCAGTTCTTC. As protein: CASSYGAGGPHNEQFF. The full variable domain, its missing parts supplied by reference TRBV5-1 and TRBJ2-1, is KAGVTQTPRYLIKTRGQQVTLSCSPISGHRSVSWYQQTPGQGLQFLFEYFSETQRNKGNFPGRFSGRQFSNSRSEMNVSTLELGDSALYLCASSYGAGGPHNEQFFGPGTRLTVL.

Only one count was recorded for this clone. As DNA, the CDR3 is TGCGCCAGCAGCCTCCACGGGAATAATTTTTACAATGAGCAGTTCTTC. Protein: CASSLHGNNFYNEQFF. The rearrangement joins TRBV5-1 to TRBJ2-1; D may be TRBD2 (5 bases). The germline CDR1 and CDR2 sequences are SGHRS and YFSETQ. The V end was cut by 4 bases, the J end by 4 bases, with 18 bases between. The CDR3 extends over 16 amino acids.

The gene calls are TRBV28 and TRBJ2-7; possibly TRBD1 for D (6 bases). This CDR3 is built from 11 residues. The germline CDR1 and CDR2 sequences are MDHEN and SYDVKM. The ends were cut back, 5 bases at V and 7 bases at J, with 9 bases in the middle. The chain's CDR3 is CASSGQQEQYF. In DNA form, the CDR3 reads TGTGCCAGCAGTGGACAGCAAGAGCAGTACTTC.